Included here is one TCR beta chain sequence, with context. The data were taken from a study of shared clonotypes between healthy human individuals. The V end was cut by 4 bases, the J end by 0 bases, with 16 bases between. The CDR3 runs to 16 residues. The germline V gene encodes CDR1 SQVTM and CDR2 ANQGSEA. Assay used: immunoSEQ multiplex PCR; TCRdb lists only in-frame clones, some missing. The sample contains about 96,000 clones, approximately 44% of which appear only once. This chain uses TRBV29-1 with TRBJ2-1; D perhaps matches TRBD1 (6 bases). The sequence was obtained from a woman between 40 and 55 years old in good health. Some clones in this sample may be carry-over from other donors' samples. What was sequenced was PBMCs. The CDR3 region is CSVAPPGQSSYNEQFF. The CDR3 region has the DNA TGCAGCGTTGCACCCCCTGGACAGAGCTCCTACAATGAGCAGTTCTTC.